Detailed here is one TCR beta chain. The antigen remains undetermined. The entry originates in a study of beta chain features in type 1 diabetes. General study points: All four CD4+ subsets from Type 1 diabetes patients carried moderately but significantly shorter TCRB CDR3s.

Per germline, CDR1 SGHTA and CDR2 FQGNSA. The CDR3 totals 16 residues. The ends lost 5 bases at V and 5 bases at J; junction bases unmatched: 12. The study reverse transcribed the entire isolated RNA, so it sequenced expressed TCRB transcripts. Data came from immunoSEQ multiplex PCR; TCRdb stores just in-frame clones and leaves some out. The sample has tens of thousands of clones, roughly two thirds seen once; the top ten hold less than 5.5%. This chain joins TRBV7-2 and TRBJ2-1; TRBD1 matches 7 bases. The sequenced sample consisted of Tregs from blood. The TCR comes from a man younger than 30 with type 1 diabetes. CDR3 in amino acids: CASSKQGGLVNNEQFF. In nucleotides, the CDR3 is TGTGCCAGCAGCAAACAAGGGGGCCTGGTTAACAATGAGCAGTTCTTC.